These T cell receptor beta chains were read from a single sample in a study of T cell repertoires in cytomegalovirus infection. Their cognate antigens are unknown. TCRdb re-called the reads through MiXCR, storing one row per CDR3 protein. The sample yields roughly 150,000 distinct CDR3 sequences, about a fifth seen once. Sequenced material: CD8+ T cells from cultured PBMCs, taken from culture after CMV antigen stimulation. The receptors here all came from a human donor in good health (CMV status not recorded). Some clones in this sample may be carry-over from other donors' samples. Each CDR3 is given with its conserved first and last residue. The D gene is left open where the match is weak. A clone size is listed for some rows: how often the clone was seen (once, few, many), or a class if it is expanded.

j_call | d_call | clone_size | v_call | cdr3_nt | cdr3_aa
TRBJ2-1 | TRBD1 | . | TRBV7-6 | TGTGCCAGCAGCTTAAACTCGGGACAGGGTTACAATGAGCAGTTCTTC | CASSLNSGQGYNEQFF
TRBJ1-1 | TRBD1 | . | TRBV10-3 | TGTGCCATCAGTGAGTCGGCAGGGGGCAAAACTGAAGCTTTCTTT | CAISESAGGKTEAFF
TRBJ2-5 | . | . | TRBV4-1 | TGCGCCAGCAGCCAAGACAGGGGGGTCCAAGAGACCCAGTACTTC | CASSQDRGVQETQYF
TRBJ2-7 | TRBD1 | medium-sized | TRBV7-6 | TGTGCCAGCAGTCTTGGACAGGGGGCGACCTACGAGCAGTACTTC | CASSLGQGATYEQYF
TRBJ2-3 | . | . | TRBV7-8 | TGTGCCAGCTCCTTGGGGCCTCCCCTAGCAGACGACACAGATACGCAGTATTTT | CASSLGPPLADDTDTQYF
TRBJ1-5 | . | few | TRBV27 | TGTGCCAGCAGTCAGGACGGACCCAATCAGCCCCAGCATTTT | CASSQDGPNQPQHF
TRBJ2-3 | . | few | TRBV24-1 | TGTGCCACCAGTGATGGGGGGAGACCTAGCACAGATACGCAGTATTTT | CATSDGGRPSTDTQYF
TRBJ2-5 | TRBD2 | few | TRBV19 | TGTGCCAGTAGTCCACGGGCGGGGGAGTACCAAGAGACCCAGTACTTC | CASSPRAGEYQETQYF
TRBJ1-5 | TRBD1 | . | TRBV6-2/TRBV6-3 | TGTGCCAGCAGTTACTCTGGACAGGGGGAGCGGCCCCAGCATTTT | CASSYSGQGERPQHF
TRBJ1-1 | . | many | TRBV7-9 | TGTGCCAGCAGTAAGGGAAGCACTGAAGCTTTCTTT | CASSKGSTEAFF
TRBJ1-5 | . | many | TRBV6-2/TRBV6-3 | TGTGCCAGCAGGGGGATCGATAGCAATCAGCCCCAGCATTTT | CASRGIDSNQPQHF
TRBJ2-7 | . | . | TRBV20-1 | TGCAGTGCTAGTCAGCGGACCTACGAGCAGTACTTC | CSASQRTYEQYF
TRBJ1-2 | TRBD1 | . | TRBV28 | TGTGCCAGCAGTCGAGGGACAGGGGATAATGGCTACACCTTC | CASSRGTGDNGYTF
TRBJ2-1 | . | . | TRBV11-2 | TGTGCCAGCAGCCCAAACCGATTCCCTGAAGGGAGCTCCTACAATGAGCAGTTCTTC | CASSPNRFPEGSSYNEQFF
TRBJ1-1 | TRBD1 | . | TRBV4-1 | TGCGCCAGCAGCCTCACTTCAACAGGGGCGAACACTGAAGCTTTCTTT | CASSLTSTGANTEAFF
TRBJ2-7 | . | . | TRBV5-6 | TGTGCCAGCAGCTTGGATCTAAAATCCTCCTACGAGCAGTACTTC | CASSLDLKSSYEQYF
TRBJ2-7 | TRBD2 | medium-sized | TRBV4-2 | TGTGCCAGCAGCCAACCTACTAGCGGGGGGCCCCACTCCTACGAGCAGTACTTC | CASSQPTSGGPHSYEQYF
TRBJ1-2 | . | . | TRBV6-1 | TGTGCCAGCAGTCCCCCGGATTCCTATGGCTACACCTTC | CASSPPDSYGYTF
TRBJ1-1 | . | . | TRBV12-3/TRBV12-4 | TGTGCCAGCAGTTTTTCCTACGTGGTCAGCCGGAAGAACACTGAAGCTTTCTTT | CASSFSYVVSRKNTEAFF
TRBJ1-2 | . | . | TRBV11-2 | TGTGCCAGCAGCTTATCATGGGACGGCGGTGGCTACACCTTC | CASSLSWDGGGYTF
TRBJ2-7 | . | . | TRBV7-2 | TGTGCCAGCAGCGCCCGACTAGTTCACGAGCAGTACTTC | CASSARLVHEQYF
TRBJ1-5 | . | . | TRBV6-1 | TGTGCCAGCAGTGACCACAGTTGGAATAGCAATCAGCCCCAGCATTTT | CASSDHSWNSNQPQHF
TRBJ1-1 | . | . | TRBV6-2/TRBV6-3 | TGTGCCAGCAGTTGGGGCTGGGACACTGAAGCTTTCTTT | CASSWGWDTEAFF
TRBJ1-2 | . | . | TRBV29-1 | TGCAGCGTTGATAGACAGGATTATGGCTACACCTTC | CSVDRQDYGYTF
TRBJ2-5 | . | . | TRBV2 | TGTGCCAGCAGGGGAAGAGGGGGACAAGAGACCCAGTACTTC | CASRGRGGQETQYF
TRBJ2-4 | . | . | TRBV4-1 | TGCGCCAGCAGCCAAGTTGTGGAGGCAAACATTCAGTACTTC | CASSQVVEANIQYF
TRBJ2-3 | TRBD2 | few | TRBV11-1 | TGTGCCAGCAGCTTAGGGACTAGCGGGGCGAATACGCAGTATTTT | CASSLGTSGANTQYF
TRBJ2-7 | TRBD1 | . | TRBV13 | TGTGCCAGCAGCGCCGGACAGGGGGGGTACGAGCAGTACTTC | CASSAGQGGYEQYF
TRBJ2-1 | . | few | TRBV4-3 | TGCGCCAGCAGCCAAGATTGGGAAGAGGAGGGTGAGCAGTTCTTC | CASSQDWEEEGEQFF
TRBJ2-7 | TRBD1 | few | TRBV25-1 | TGTGCCAGCAGTGAACGAAGACCTACCGACAGGGTTAACGAGCAGTACTTC | CASSERRPTDRVNEQYF
TRBJ2-5 | . | few | TRBV20-1 | TGCAGTGCCCTCTCACTCGGGACATTTAAGACCCAGTACTTC | CSALSLGTFKTQYF
TRBJ1-4 | . | . | TRBV6-6 | TGTGCCAGCAGTTACATCCGGTTGAATGAAAAACTGTTTTTT | CASSYIRLNEKLFF
TRBJ1-1 | TRBD1 | medium-sized | TRBV12-3/TRBV12-4 | TGTGCCAGCAGTACAGGGGGCTTTGGTGAAGCTTTCTTT | CASSTGGFGEAFF
TRBJ1-2 | . | . | TRBV11-2 | TGTGCCAGCAGCTCCTCAGACTTAGCTAACTATGGCTACACCTTC | CASSSSDLANYGYTF
TRBJ1-2 | TRBD1 | . | TRBV29-1 | TGCAGCGTCCACAGGGGAGACTATGGCTACACCTTC | CSVHRGDYGYTF
TRBJ2-7 | . | few | TRBV7-6 | TGTGCCAGCAGCTTAGGAAGTGGGCCCCGGTTGGACGAGCAGTACTTC | CASSLGSGPRLDEQYF
TRBJ1-3 | . | . | TRBV7-2 | TGTGCCAGCAGCTTTCGGCCAGGGGTTGGAAACACCATATATTTT | CASSFRPGVGNTIYF
TRBJ1-5 | . | many | TRBV6-2/TRBV6-3 | TGTGCCAGCAGTCCCTCGATGAGTCTCGGGGGGCCCCAGCATTTT | CASSPSMSLGGPQHF
TRBJ1-2 | . | few | TRBV2 | TGTGCCAGCAGTGCTAAACAGTCTAACTATGGCTACACCTTC | CASSAKQSNYGYTF
TRBJ2-3 | TRBD2 | . | TRBV7-6 | TGTGCCAGCAGCTATCCGGGGGGGGCAACAGATACGCAGTATTTT | CASSYPGGATDTQYF
TRBJ1-1 | . | . | TRBV7-3 | TGTGCCAGCAGCTTAACGATATTTCAGGGGCGGAACACTGAAGCTTTCTTT | CASSLTIFQGRNTEAFF
TRBJ2-6 | . | . | TRBV7-6 | TGTGCCAGCAGCTTAGGGTTTAACGTCCTGACTTTC | CASSLGFNVLTF
TRBJ2-2 | . | . | TRBV7-9 | TGTGCCAGCAGCTTATTGACCGGGGAGCTGTTTTTT | CASSLLTGELFF